This TCR beta chain comes out of a study of glioma-infiltrating T cells after dendritic cell vaccination. Across the whole study: Samples are from glioblastoma patients in Phase I and II dendritic cell vaccine trials.

The assay was immunoSEQ multiplex PCR, and TCRdb's table has in-frame clones only and misses some. The sample includes more than 60,000 clones, roughly 80% seen only once; the top ten take about 8.9%. The sequence was obtained from a human donor with glioblastoma. The sample was blood, taken before dendritic cell vaccination.

The CDR3 DNA sequence: TGTGCCAGCAGCCAAGATTTTTCGGGGGTAGCTTTCTTT. Protein sequence: CASSQDFSGVAFF. The V call is TRBV14, the J call TRBJ1-1; D is perhaps TRBD1 (5 bases). The CDR3 covers 13 residues. Per the germline V gene, CDR1 is SGHDN and CDR2 is FVKESK. V was shortened by 0 bases and J by 10 bases, with 12 bases between the two germline ends.